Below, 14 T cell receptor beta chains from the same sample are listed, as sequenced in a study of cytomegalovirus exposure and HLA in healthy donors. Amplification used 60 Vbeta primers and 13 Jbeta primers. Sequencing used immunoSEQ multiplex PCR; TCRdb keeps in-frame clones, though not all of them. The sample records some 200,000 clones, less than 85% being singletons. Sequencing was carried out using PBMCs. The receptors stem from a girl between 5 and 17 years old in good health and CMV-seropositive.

CDR3 DNA sequence: TGTGCCAGCAGCCCGACAGGATGGGAGCAGTACTTC. Its translation is CASSPTGWEQYF. The chain recombines TRBV27 with TRBJ2-7; possible D gene TRBD1, 6 bases. The CDR3 has 12 amino acids. Germline CDR1 reads MNHEY; CDR2 reads SMNVEV (reference sequence). V gave up 6 bases and J gave up 7 bases, with 13 bases separating them.

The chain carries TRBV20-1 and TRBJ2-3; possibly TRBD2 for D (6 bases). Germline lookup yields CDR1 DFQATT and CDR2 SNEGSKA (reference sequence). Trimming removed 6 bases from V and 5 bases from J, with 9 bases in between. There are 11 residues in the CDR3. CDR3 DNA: TGCAGTGCCCGGAGGGTAGATACGCAGTATTTT. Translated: CSARRVDTQYF.

As DNA, the CDR3 is TGCGCCAGCAGCCAAAACCGGGACAGGGGATTGGGCTACACCTTC. Translating it yields CASSQNRDRGLGYTF. The chain employs TRBV4-3 and TRBJ1-2; the match to TRBD1 covers 10 bases. Per the germline V gene, CDR1 is LGHNA and CDR2 is YSLEER. The CDR3 is 15 residues long. Trimming took 2 bases from V and 8 from J; bases not matched to a gene: 8.

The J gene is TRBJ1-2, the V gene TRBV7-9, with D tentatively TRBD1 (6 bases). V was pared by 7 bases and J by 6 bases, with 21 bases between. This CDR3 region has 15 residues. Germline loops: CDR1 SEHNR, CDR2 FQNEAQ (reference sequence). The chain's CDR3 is CASNLIGTPGDGYTF. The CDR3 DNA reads TGTGCCAGCAACCTTATTGGGACACCCGGCGATGGCTACACCTTC.

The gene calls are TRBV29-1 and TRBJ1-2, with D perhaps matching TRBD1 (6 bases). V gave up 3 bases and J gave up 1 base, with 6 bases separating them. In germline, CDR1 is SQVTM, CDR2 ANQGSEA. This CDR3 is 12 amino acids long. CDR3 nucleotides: TGCAGCGTTGACAGGGGTAACTATGGCTACACCTTC. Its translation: CSVDRGNYGYTF.

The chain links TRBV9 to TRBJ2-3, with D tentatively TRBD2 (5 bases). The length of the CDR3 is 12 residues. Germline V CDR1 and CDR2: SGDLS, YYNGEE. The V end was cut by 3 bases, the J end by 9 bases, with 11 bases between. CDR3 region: CASSAPRGTQYF. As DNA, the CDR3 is TGTGCCAGCAGCGCGCCCCGGGGAACGCAGTATTTT.

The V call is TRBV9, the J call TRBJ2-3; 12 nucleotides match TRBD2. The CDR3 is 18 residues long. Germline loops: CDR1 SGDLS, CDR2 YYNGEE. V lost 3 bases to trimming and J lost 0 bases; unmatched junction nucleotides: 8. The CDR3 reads CASSATSGGLFSTDTQYF. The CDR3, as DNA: TGTGCCAGCAGCGCGACTAGCGGGGGTCTTTTTAGCACAGATACGCAGTATTTT.

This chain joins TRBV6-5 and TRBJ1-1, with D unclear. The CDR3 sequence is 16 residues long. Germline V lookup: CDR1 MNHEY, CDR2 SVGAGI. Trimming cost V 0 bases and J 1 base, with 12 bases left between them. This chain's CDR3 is CASSYSIAGWNTEAFF. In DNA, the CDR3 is TGTGCCAGCAGTTACTCGATTGCGGGCTGGAACACTGAAGCTTTCTTT.

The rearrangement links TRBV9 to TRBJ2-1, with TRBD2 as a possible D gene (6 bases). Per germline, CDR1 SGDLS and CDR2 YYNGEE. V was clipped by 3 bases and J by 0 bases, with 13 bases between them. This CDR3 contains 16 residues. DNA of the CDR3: TGTGCCAGCAGCGCAGAGGGACTTAGCTCCTACAATGAGCAGTTCTTC. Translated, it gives CASSAEGLSSYNEQFF.

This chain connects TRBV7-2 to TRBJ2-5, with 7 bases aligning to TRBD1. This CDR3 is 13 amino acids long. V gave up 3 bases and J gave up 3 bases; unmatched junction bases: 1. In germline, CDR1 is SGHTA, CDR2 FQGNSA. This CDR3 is CASSFGQEETQYF. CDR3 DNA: TGTGCCAGCAGCTTTGGACAGGAAGAGACCCAGTACTTC.

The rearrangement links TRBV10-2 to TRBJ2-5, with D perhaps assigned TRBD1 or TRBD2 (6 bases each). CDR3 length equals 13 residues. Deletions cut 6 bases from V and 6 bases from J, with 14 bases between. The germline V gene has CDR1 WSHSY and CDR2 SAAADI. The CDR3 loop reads CASREGGGKTQYF. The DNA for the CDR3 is TGCGCCAGCAGGGAGGGGGGCGGAAAGACCCAGTACTTC.

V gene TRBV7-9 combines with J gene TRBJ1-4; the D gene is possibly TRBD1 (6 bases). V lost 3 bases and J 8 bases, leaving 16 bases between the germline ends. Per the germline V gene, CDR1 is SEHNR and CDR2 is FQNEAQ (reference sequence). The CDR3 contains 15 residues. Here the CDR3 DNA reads TGTGCCAGCAGCTTTGAGGGACACGTAGAGGAAAAACTGTTTTTT. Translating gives CASSFEGHVEEKLFF.

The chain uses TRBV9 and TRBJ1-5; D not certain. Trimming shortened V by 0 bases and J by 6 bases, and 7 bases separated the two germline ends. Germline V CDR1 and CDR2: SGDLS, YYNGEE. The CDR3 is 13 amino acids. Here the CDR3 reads CASSVAPSQPQHF. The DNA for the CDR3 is TGTGCCAGCAGCGTAGCTCCGAGTCAGCCCCAGCATTTT.

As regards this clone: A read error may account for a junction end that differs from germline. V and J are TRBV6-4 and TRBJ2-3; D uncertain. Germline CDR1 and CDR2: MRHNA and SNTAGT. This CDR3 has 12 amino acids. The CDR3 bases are TGTGCCAGCAGCGACTCGAGAGATACGCAGTATTTT. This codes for CASSDSRDTQYF.